This T cell receptor beta chain emerged from a study of vaccination effects on CD4 cells after COVID-19. Study details: ViraFEST assay sequencing came after antigen-specific CD4+ T cells were expanded with viral peptide pools.

Remarks on this clone: Its antigen remains unknown.

The culture ran for roughly ten days before CD4+ T cells were isolated. Trimming cost V 3 bases and J 3 bases; bases outside gene matches: 3. The CDR3 contains 14 residues. Germline CDR1 is SGHRS and CDR2 is YFSETQ. Study outcomes and limitations: Convalescent patients were scarce in the study, and it lacked early post-infection timepoints.

Clones were read by immunoSEQ multiplex PCR, and TCRdb kept only the in-frame ones, dropping some. The sample has about 72,000 clones, around 77% seen once. The chain combines TRBV5-1 with TRBJ2-5; 9 nucleotides match TRBD1. The specimen comprised CD4+ T cells from PBMCs cultured without peptide, sampled before COVID-19 vaccination. This clonotype originated in a human donor who received a COVID-19 vaccine. CDR3 in DNA: TGCGCCAGCAGCTCCCGGACAGGGGAAGAGACCCAGTACTTC. This gives the protein CASSSRTGEETQYF.